This T cell receptor beta chain was captured in a study of T cells in Graves' hyperthyroidism and ophthalmopathy. General study points: Blood shared most expanded thyroid clonotypes above 0.001.

Germline V gene data show CDR1 as SGHNT and CDR2 as YENEEA. This CDR3 has 11 amino acids. Trimming removed 11 bases at V and 3 bases at J, with 11 bases between. Amplification yielded TCR beta CDR3 regions, with RNA transcripts as the source. HTBI primers were employed in a first-round RT-PCR of the TCR CDR3. TCRdb recomputed calls from the multiplex PCR reads with MiXCR, one row per CDR3 protein. Of hundreds of thousands of distinct CDR3 sequences listed, approximately 44% are singletons. With respect to this clonotype: The antigen is unknown.

Patients were excluded because of uncontrolled infection, other autoimmune disease, pregnancy or lactation. The clonotype was recovered from a woman between 18 and 29 years old with Graves' hyperthyroidism. The chain couples TRBV11-3 to TRBJ2-7, with D maybe TRBD2 (5 bases). The sequenced sample consisted of peripheral blood or thyroid tissue (not recorded which). The CDR3 sequence is CAWRQHYEQYF. CDR3 nucleotide sequence: TGTGCCTGGAGGCAACACTACGAGCAGTACTTC.